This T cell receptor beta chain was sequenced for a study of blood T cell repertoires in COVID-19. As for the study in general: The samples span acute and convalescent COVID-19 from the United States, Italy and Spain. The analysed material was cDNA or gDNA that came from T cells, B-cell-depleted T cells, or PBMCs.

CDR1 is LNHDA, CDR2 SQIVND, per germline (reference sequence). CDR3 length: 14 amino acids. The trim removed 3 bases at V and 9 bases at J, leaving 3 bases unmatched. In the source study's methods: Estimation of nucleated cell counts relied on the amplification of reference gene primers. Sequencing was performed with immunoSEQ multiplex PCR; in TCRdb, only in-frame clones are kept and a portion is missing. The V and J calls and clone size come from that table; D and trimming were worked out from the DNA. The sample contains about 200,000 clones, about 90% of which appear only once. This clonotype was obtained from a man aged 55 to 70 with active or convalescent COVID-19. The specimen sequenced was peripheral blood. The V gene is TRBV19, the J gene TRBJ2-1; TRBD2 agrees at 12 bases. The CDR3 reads CASSMTSGGGEQFF. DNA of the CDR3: TGTGCCAGTAGTATGACTAGCGGGGGAGGTGAGCAGTTCTTC.